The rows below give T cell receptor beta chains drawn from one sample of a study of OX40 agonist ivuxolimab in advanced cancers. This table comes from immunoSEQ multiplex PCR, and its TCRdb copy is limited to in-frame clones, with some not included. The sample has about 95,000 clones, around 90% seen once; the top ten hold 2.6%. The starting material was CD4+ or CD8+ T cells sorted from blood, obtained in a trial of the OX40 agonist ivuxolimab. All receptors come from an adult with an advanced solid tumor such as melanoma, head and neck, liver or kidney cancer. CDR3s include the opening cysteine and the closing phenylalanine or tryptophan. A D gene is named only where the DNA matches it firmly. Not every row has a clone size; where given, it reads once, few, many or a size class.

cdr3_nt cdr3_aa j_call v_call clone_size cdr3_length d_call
TGCGCCAGCAGCTTGGGACAGGGGGCGGGTGAGCAGTTCTTC CASSLGQGAGEQFF TRBJ2-1 TRBV5-1 once 14 TRBD1
TGTGCCAGCAGTTTAGGGGGGCGGGCTAATGAAAAACTGTTTTTT CASSLGGRANEKLFF TRBJ1-4 TRBV28 . 15 .
TGTGCCAGCAGTTTACACCAGGGGCGGGAGCAGTACTTC CASSLHQGREQYF TRBJ2-7 TRBV28 . 13 .
TGTGCCAGCAGCAAGGCGGCGGTGAATAGCAATCAGCCCCAGCATTTT CASSKAAVNSNQPQHF TRBJ1-5 TRBV7-8 . 16 .
TGTGCCTGGAGAAGCTCTGGAAACACCATATATTTT CAWRSSGNTIYF TRBJ1-3 TRBV30 . 12 .
TGTGCCTGGAGCATCAGGACCGCCAGATCCTACGAGCAGTACTTC CAWSIRTARSYEQYF TRBJ2-7 TRBV30 . 15 .
TGTGCCAGCGGGCCAACAGGGATGGTTCAGCCCCAGCATTTT CASGPTGMVQPQHF TRBJ1-5 TRBV6-6 . 14 .
TGCGCCAGCAGCCAGCCGGGACAGGGGGCGCCTGGGGCCAACGTCCTGACTTTC CASSQPGQGAPGANVLTF TRBJ2-6 TRBV4-1 once 18 TRBD1
TGCGCCAGCAGCCGCGGACAGGGGCTGAATGAGCAGTTCTTC CASSRGQGLNEQFF TRBJ2-1 TRBV4-1 . 14 TRBD1
TGTGCCAGCTCACCAGACTACGGGGGCGAGCAGTACTTC CASSPDYGGEQYF TRBJ2-7 TRBV18 . 13 .
TGTGCCAGCTATTTTGAGCAGTTCTTC CASYFEQFF TRBJ2-1 TRBV27 . 9 .
TGTGCCAGCAGCTTTTGGGGTTTGTCTGGAAACACCATATATTTT CASSFWGLSGNTIYF TRBJ1-3 TRBV5-6 . 15 .
TGTGCCAGCAGCTTAGAGGGGAACAATCAGCCCCAGCATTTT CASSLEGNNQPQHF TRBJ1-5 TRBV7-9 . 14 .
TGTGCCAGCAAGGAGACAGTGCACTATAATTCACCCCTCCACTTT CASKETVHYNSPLHF TRBJ1-6 TRBV28 . 15 .
TGCGCCAGCAGCCAAGAGAAGGGGTACGGAAACACCATATATTTT CASSQEKGYGNTIYF TRBJ1-3 TRBV4-1 . 15 .
TGTGCCAGTAGCAAGACAGGGGAGTACACAGATACGCAGTATTTT CASSKTGEYTDTQYF TRBJ2-3 TRBV19 . 15 TRBD1
TGTGCCAGCAGCCAGGGGGTGAACACCGGGGAGCTGTTTTTT CASSQGVNTGELFF TRBJ2-2 TRBV5-6 . 14 TRBD1
TGTGCCAGCAGACGCTCAACCGGGGAGCTGTTTTTT CASRRSTGELFF TRBJ2-2 TRBV9 few 12 .
TGTGCCAGCAGCTTCGGACAGGGGGCGTTAGTCGATCAGCCCCAGCATTTT CASSFGQGALVDQPQHF TRBJ1-5 TRBV7-8 . 17 TRBD1
TGCGCCAGCAGCGAGGGACGGGCAAGCTCCTATAATTCACCCCTCCACTTT CASSEGRASSYNSPLHF TRBJ1-6 TRBV5-1 once 17 .
TGTGCCAGCAGCTTATACAGCGGGAGCCGGGCGCAGTTCTTC CASSLYSGSRAQFF TRBJ2-1 TRBV7-2 . 14 TRBD2
TGTGCCAGCAGCTTAAAAGGGGAAGCTCCTTCCGAGCAGTACTTC CASSLKGEAPSEQYF TRBJ2-7 TRBV7-8 . 15 .
TGCGCCAGCACCAAGACGTCGGGGGACCCCGTTACGCAGTATTTT CASTKTSGDPVTQYF TRBJ2-3 TRBV23-1 . 15 .
TGTGCCAGCAGTGCCGACATTTACACCGGGGAGCTGTTTTTT CASSADIYTGELFF TRBJ2-2 TRBV6-4 . 14 .
TGTGCCAGCAGCCCTAGATGGACGTTAGATGGCAATGAGCAGTTCTTC CASSPRWTLDGNEQFF TRBJ2-1 TRBV7-9 . 16 .
TGCGCCAGCAGCCAAGATCCGGCACTTGGAAACACCATATATTTT CASSQDPALGNTIYF TRBJ1-3 TRBV4-3 . 15 .
TGCGCCAGCAGTGCGGCCCTTGGGGGGGGCACAGATACGCAGTATTTT CASSAALGGGTDTQYF TRBJ2-3 TRBV10-1 . 16 TRBD2
TGTGCCAGCAGCTCGCCCCGGTTAGCCTCAGATACGCAGTATTTT CASSSPRLASDTQYF TRBJ2-3 TRBV7-9 . 15 .
TGTGCCAGCTTATGGGGGAGGGGGGAGACCCAGTACTTC CASLWGRGETQYF TRBJ2-5 TRBV28 few 13 .
TGTGCCTGGAGCTGGACTAGCCGGGAGACCCAGTACTTC CAWSWTSRETQYF TRBJ2-5 TRBV30 . 13 TRBD2
TGCAGCGTTGAAGGCTCAGAGACCCAGTACTTC CSVEGSETQYF TRBJ2-5 TRBV29-1 . 11 .
TGTGCCAGTAGTTCCAGTACCACAGATACGCAGTATTTT CASSSSTTDTQYF TRBJ2-3 TRBV19 . 13 .
TGTGCCATCCTCCCCTCCCCCGGGCAGGAAGGGGGTGACTATGGCTACACCTTC CAILPSPGQEGGDYGYTF TRBJ1-2 TRBV10-3 . 18 .